Described below is a single TCR beta chain sequence and its context. V was pared by 5 bases and J by 2 bases, with 7 bases between. This CDR3 has 13 amino acids. Germline V gene lookup returns CDR1 MNHEY and CDR2 SVGEGT. The data were produced by immunoSEQ multiplex PCR, yet TCRdb's version contains in-frame clones alone and is incomplete. The sample carries over 150,000 clones, around 87% recorded once. This sample stems from a study of control samples from healthy donors and cancer patients. V usage is TRBV6-2 or TRBV6-3 and J usage is TRBJ2-1; possible D gene TRBD2, 5 bases. The source of this sequence is a woman in her 50s in good health. Sequencing was performed on blood. This CDR3 reads CASSPGAYNEQFF. CDR3 DNA: TGTGCCAGCAGTCCCGGGGCCTACAATGAGCAGTTCTTC.